This TCR beta chain was captured by sequencing in a study of blood T cell repertoires in COVID-19. Overall study context: Samples taken during acute and convalescent COVID-19 were collected in the United States, Italy and Spain. Sample material is recorded as cDNA or gDNA derived from T cells, B-cell-depleted T cells, or PBMCs.

The germline V and J ends were trimmed by 6 bases and 8 bases, with 13 bases remaining between them. There are 12 residues in the CDR3. This clone occurred a few times. As processed by the authors: Quantification of nucleated cells was approximated via reference gene primer amplification. Method: immunoSEQ multiplex PCR; TCRdb's copy keeps in-frame clones and lacks some. That table supplies the V and J calls and clone size; D and trimming were determined from the DNA. In the table there are fewer than 35,000 clones, around 84% of which are singletons. Sample: peripheral blood. The chain links TRBV12-3 or TRBV12-4 to TRBJ1-2, with D perhaps TRBD1 (5 bases). The clonotype comes from a human donor in a cohort sampled during active COVID-19. The CDR3 sequence is CASRQDGVGYTF. CDR3 coding DNA: TGTGCCAGCAGACAGGATGGCGTGGGCTACACCTTC.